These 26 T cell receptor beta chains share one sample of origin, sequenced in a study of yellow fever vaccine responses in identical twins. TCRdb used MiXCR to reprocess the RT-PCR reads, holding one entry per CDR3 protein. The sample contains 17,000 or so distinct CDR3 sequences, around three quarters of which appear only once. This material consisted of T cells from blood (PBMCs), unsorted or a sorted subset (not recorded which), taken before or after yellow fever vaccination (not recorded which). These receptors originate from a woman between 18 and 29 years old who received the yellow fever vaccine.

A single count supports this clonotype. CDR3 region: CASSDTGTGGYNEQFF. Written as DNA, the CDR3 is TGTGCCAGCAGTGACACCGGGACAGGGGGGTACAATGAGCAGTTCTTC. J is TRBJ2-1 and V is TRBV6-4; 11 nucleotides line up with TRBD1. The CDR3 covers 16 residues. J lost 4 bases, V lost 2 bases, and 4 bases had no gene match. Germline assignment: CDR1 MRHNA and CDR2 SNTAGT.

This clonotype was observed a few times. The rearrangement joins TRBV5-1 to TRBJ2-3, with D uncertain. Germline V gene data show CDR1 as SGHRS and CDR2 as YFSETQ. V was trimmed by 4 bases and J by 0 bases, leaving 9 bases between them. CDR3 length: 14 amino acids. The CDR3 coding sequence is TGCGCCAGCAGCCACCCCCCGAGCACAGATACGCAGTATTTT. It translates to CASSHPPSTDTQYF.

J is TRBJ2-5 and V is TRBV4-3; D is unresolved. The CDR3 totals 11 residues. V lost 5 bases and J lost 5, with 6 bases in between. Looked up from germline, CDR1 is LGHNA and CDR2 is YSLEER. The CDR3 DNA is TGCGCCAGCAGCTCAAGGGAGACCCAGTACTTC. This sequence encodes CASSSRETQYF.

The rearrangement links TRBV12-3 or TRBV12-4 to TRBJ1-4; D is perhaps TRBD1 (5 bases). The CDR3 is 17 amino acids. V dropped 2 bases and J dropped 5 bases, with 18 bases sitting between them. DNA for the CDR3: TGTGCCAGCAGTTTAAGTGGGACGGGAATGAGGAATGAAAAACTGTTTTTT. Translation: CASSLSGTGMRNEKLFF.

Only a few counts were recorded for this clonotype. The V and J genes are TRBV6-6 and TRBJ1-1; possibly TRBD1 for D (5 bases). Trimming cost V 2 bases and J 7 bases, with 8 bases left between them. Per the germline V gene, CDR1 is MNHNY and CDR2 is SVGAGI (reference sequence). This CDR3 is 12 amino acids long. The CDR3: CASSYGTGEAFF. CDR3 nucleotides: TGTGCCAGCAGTTACGGTACAGGTGAAGCTTTCTTT.

The chain combines TRBV4-1 with TRBJ2-3; no clear D gene. This CDR3 spans 14 amino acids. V lost 4 bases, J lost 3 bases, and 11 bases lay in between. In germline, CDR1 is MGHRA, CDR2 YSYEKL. The CDR3 spells CASSLTTQTDTQYF. DNA for the CDR3: TGCGCCAGCAGCCTAACAACGCAGACAGATACGCAGTATTTT.

V gene TRBV18 combines with J gene TRBJ2-5; no definite D call. V was pared by 1 base and J by 3 bases, with 9 bases between. This CDR3 comprises 14 residues. Germline V gene lookup returns CDR1 KGHSH and CDR2 LQKENI. CDR3 DNA sequence: TGTGCCAGCTCACCACTACAGACCGAAGAGACCCAGTACTTC. Encoded protein: CASSPLQTEETQYF.

The rearrangement joins TRBV10-1 to TRBJ1-5; the D gene is possibly TRBD1 (6 bases). The CDR3 totals 13 residues. The germline V gene encodes CDR1 WNHNN and CDR2 SYGVQD (reference sequence). V was cut by 5 bases and J by 4 bases, with 9 bases left in between. The CDR3 here is CASSYTGNQPQHF. The CDR3 DNA follows: TGCGCCAGCAGTTACACAGGGAATCAGCCCCAGCATTTT.

The V and J genes are TRBV29-1 and TRBJ2-1; 7 bases map to TRBD2. This CDR3 is built from 14 residues. The germline V gene encodes CDR1 SQVTM and CDR2 ANQGSEA. With 7 bases clipped from V and 1 base from J, the junction kept 7 bases outside the gene matches. CDR3 amino acids: CSARDYRSYNEQFF. CDR3 coding DNA: TGCAGCGCTAGGGACTACCGGTCCTACAATGAGCAGTTCTTC.

The V and J genes are TRBV7-6 and TRBJ1-5; no reliable D call. This CDR3 is built from 14 residues. Per germline, CDR1 SGHVS and CDR2 FNYEAQ. V lost 5 bases and J 5 bases, leaving 13 bases between the germline ends. The CDR3 coding sequence is TGTGCCAGCAGCGCCGGGGTATCGGATCAGCCCCAGCATTTT. This sequence encodes CASSAGVSDQPQHF. Together with reference TRBV7-6 and TRBJ1-5, the CDR3 gives the full variable domain: GAGVSQSPRYKVTKRGQDVALRCDPISGHVSLYWYRQALGQGPEFLTYFNYEAQQDKSGLPNDRFSAERPEGSISTLTIQRTEQRDSAMYRCASSAGVSDQPQHFGDGTRLSIL.

The chain joins TRBV11-1 to TRBJ2-1; tentatively, D is TRBD2 (5 bases). This CDR3 has 12 residues. From germline, CDR1 is SGHAT and CDR2 FQDESV (reference sequence). The V end was cut by 5 bases, the J end by 9 bases, with 11 bases between. CDR3 protein: CASSPLDGEQFF. CDR3 DNA sequence: TGTGCCAGCAGCCCACTAGACGGTGAGCAGTTCTTC.

The chain joins TRBV3-1 to TRBJ1-1, with D possibly being TRBD1 (6 bases). This CDR3 is built from 15 residues. Trimming stripped 1 base from V and 2 bases from J, with 11 bases between. Germline CDR1 reads LGHDT; CDR2 reads YNNKEL (reference sequence). CDR3 sequence reads: CASSQVGQQNTEAFF. DNA for the CDR3: TGTGCCAGCAGCCAAGTCGGACAGCAAAACACTGAAGCTTTCTTT.

This clonotype was found once. The gene calls are TRBV7-3 and TRBJ2-1; tentative D call: TRBD2 (6 bases). The CDR3 has 14 amino acids. V gave up 2 bases and J gave up 7 bases, with 12 bases separating them. Germline CDR1 reads SGHTA; CDR2 reads FQGTGA. CDR3 coding DNA: TGTGCCAGCAGCTTATATGGGGGGATGAATGAGCAGTTCTTC. Its translation: CASSLYGGMNEQFF. Based on the CDR3 plus reference TRBV7-3 and TRBJ2-1, the full variable domain is GAGVSQTPSNKVTEKGKYVELRCDPISGHTALYWYRQSLGQGPEFLIYFQGTGAADDSGLPNDRFFAVRPEGSVSTLKIQRTERGDSAVYLCASSLYGGMNEQFFGPGTRLTVL.

The chain recombines TRBV11-1 with TRBJ1-1; 8 bases align to TRBD1. The CDR3 is 14 residues long. Germline CDR1 reads SGHAT; CDR2 reads FQDESV (reference sequence). The V and J ends lost 2 bases and 5 bases, in that order; junction bases with no gene match: 4. The CDR3 loop reads CASSLTGGITEAFF. The CDR3 DNA reads as TGTGCCAGCAGCTTAACAGGGGGAATTACTGAAGCTTTCTTT.

V and J are TRBV19 and TRBJ1-6; a weak D match, TRBD1 (5 bases). Trimming left V 4 bases short and J 4 bases short, with 14 bases between. This CDR3 contains 16 residues. CDR1 LNHDA and CDR2 SQIVND come from the germline V gene (reference sequence). As DNA, the CDR3 is TGTGCCAGTAGTACTCCGTCGACAGCTTATAATTCACCCCTCCACTTT. As protein: CASSTPSTAYNSPLHF.

This chain links TRBV20-1 with TRBJ2-1; D is ambiguous. This CDR3 has 14 amino acids. The V end was cut by 6 bases, the J end by 6 bases, with 18 bases between. Germline lookup yields CDR1 DFQATT and CDR2 SNEGSKA (reference sequence). The CDR3 nucleotides are TGCAGTGCCCCTAGAACCGAACTGGTCAATGAGCAGTTCTTC. Residues: CSAPRTELVNEQFF.

The V call is TRBV7-7, the J call TRBJ2-7; D could derive from TRBD1 or TRBD2 (5 bases each). CDR1 SSHAT and CDR2 FNYEAQ come from the germline V gene (reference sequence). The CDR3 totals 14 residues. V was clipped by 4 bases and J by 0 bases, with 10 bases between them. The CDR3 loop is CASSSRGDSYEQYF. The CDR3, as DNA: TGTGCCAGCAGCTCGAGGGGTGACTCCTACGAGCAGTACTTC.

This clonotype appeared once. V is TRBV20-1 and J is TRBJ2-7; no clear D. Germline CDR1 is DFQATT and CDR2 is SNEGSKA (reference sequence). With 0 bases removed from V and 5 bases from J, the gap between germline ends came to 17 bases. This CDR3 region has 15 residues. Here the CDR3 reads CSARDPRDPWDEQYV. In nucleotides, the CDR3 is TGCAGTGCTAGAGACCCCCGAGATCCTTGGGACGAGCAGTACGTC.

The V call is TRBV14, the J call TRBJ2-1; 8 nucleotides align to TRBD2. The CDR3 contains 13 residues. Trimming cost V 4 bases and J 8 bases; bases outside gene matches: 4. The germline gives CDR1 SGHDN, CDR2 FVKESK. CDR3 DNA sequence: TGTGCCAGCAGCCGCCTGACTAGCGATGAGCAGTTCTTC. Translation gives CASSRLTSDEQFF.

The chain's CDR3 is CASSDGTVAPSWAFF. CDR3 nucleotide sequence: TGTGCCAGCAGTGACGGGACGGTTGCACCCTCATGGGCTTTCTTT. The rearrangement uses TRBV2 and TRBJ1-1; D may be TRBD1 (5 bases). Trimming took 3 bases from V and 11 from J, leaving 22 bases between them. This CDR3 is 15 amino acids long. CDR1 SNHLY and CDR2 FYNNEI come from the germline V gene.

The V gene is TRBV6-1, the J gene TRBJ1-1; perhaps TRBD1 as D (6 bases). Trimming shortened V by 5 bases and J by 2 bases, and 12 bases separated the two germline ends. The germline gives CDR1 MNHNS, CDR2 SASEGT. The CDR3 runs 14 residues. The CDR3 bases are TGTGCCAGCAGTAAACAGGGAGGCAACACTGAAGCTTTCTTT. Amino acids: CASSKQGGNTEAFF.

This chain links TRBV12-3 or TRBV12-4 with TRBJ1-6; no clear D gene. V lost 3 bases and J 0 bases, leaving 6 bases between the germline ends. This CDR3 has 15 residues. CDR3 sequence (DNA): TGTGCCAGCAGTTTGGTTTTCTCCTATAATTCACCCCTCCACTTT. Translated, it gives CASSLVFSYNSPLHF.

The rearrangement uses TRBV9 and TRBJ2-5, with D hard to call. The CDR3 totals 15 residues. Germline assignment: CDR1 SGDLS and CDR2 YYNGEE. Trimming removed 7 bases from V and 3 bases from J, with 19 bases in between. In nucleotides, the CDR3 is TGTGCCAGCCCTAACCGTTTGGACGCAAAAGAGACCCAGTACTTC. It yields the protein CASPNRLDAKETQYF. Supplemented by reference TRBV9 and TRBJ2-5, the full variable domain reads DSGVTQTPKHLITATGQRVTLRCSPRSGDLSVYWYQQSLDQGLQFLIQYYNGEERAKGNILERFSAQQFPDLHSELNLSSLELGDSALYFCASPNRLDAKETQYFGPGTRLLVL.

This clonotype was detected a few times. As DNA, the CDR3 is TGCAGCGTCGGGACAGCTAACTATGGCTACACCTTC. Translated: CSVGTANYGYTF. This chain joins TRBV29-1 and TRBJ1-2; 7 bases agree with TRBD1. The CDR3 length is 12 residues. V shed 6 bases, J shed 0 bases, and the junction held 1 base outside the gene matches. CDR1 is SQVTM, CDR2 ANQGSEA, per germline.

The V gene is TRBV3-1, the J gene TRBJ2-2, with D tentatively TRBD2 (5 bases). Trimming removed 4 bases from V and 6 bases from J, with 6 bases in between. The CDR3 loop spans 12 amino acids. CDR1 and CDR2 (germline): LGHDT, YNNKEL (reference sequence). In nucleotides, the CDR3 is TGTGCCAGCAGCCCTAGCCCCGGGGAGCTGTTTTTT. Translated, it gives CASSPSPGELFF.

The chain joins TRBV18 to TRBJ2-1, with D uncertain. The V gene's germline CDR1 is KGHSH and CDR2 LQKENI. V was cut by 5 bases and J by 8 bases, with 19 bases left in between. The CDR3 contains 15 residues. CDR3 amino acids: CASSSLIRQVDEQFF. CDR3 in DNA: TGTGCCAGCTCATCTCTAATACGTCAAGTGGATGAGCAGTTCTTC.